The 2 T cell receptor beta chains presented below share a single source sample, sequenced in a study of blood T cell repertoires in COVID-19. The protocol was immunoSEQ multiplex PCR, while the TCRdb copy is restricted to in-frame clones and leaves out a portion. In the table there are roughly 360,000 clones, roughly 80% of which are singletons. The specimen sequenced was PBMCs or T cells enriched from blood (not recorded which). Source of these receptors: a woman aged 45 to 65 who had recovered from COVID-19.

The CDR3 nucleotides read TGCGCCAGCAGCTTGGCCAGGGCAGCTAATGAAAAACTGTTTTTT. This sequence encodes CASSLARAANEKLFF. The chain combines TRBV5-1 with TRBJ1-4; possible D gene TRBD1, 5 bases. V was cut by 0 bases and J by 3 bases, with 9 bases left in between. The CDR3 spans 15 residues. The V gene's germline CDR1 is SGHRS and CDR2 YFSETQ.

The rearrangement uses TRBV19 and TRBJ2-1, with D perhaps TRBD2 (6 bases). This CDR3 spans 16 amino acids. Germline V gene data show CDR1 as LNHDA and CDR2 as SQIVND (reference sequence). Between the trimmed V and J ends, which lost 5 bases and 2 bases, there was a span of 16 bases. CDR3 DNA: TGTGCCAGTAGTTCGCCCGGGGGTAGCGCCTACAATGAGCAGTTCTTC. As protein: CASSSPGGSAYNEQFF.